This T cell receptor (beta chain) was obtained from a study of Graves' ophthalmopathy and Graves' hyperthyroidism. This clonotype was detected once. What it binds is not known. A junction boundary mismatches the germline segment, possibly from a read error. Findings and limits, study-wide: Between ophthalmopathy and stable hyperthyroidism, a 13-signature model drew a separation with nearly 90% sensitivity and approximately 81% specificity.

Amplification from RNA transcripts yielded the TCR beta CDR3 regions. Second-round multiplex PCR came after first-round RT-PCR with HTBI primers. TCRdb fed the multiplex PCR reads into MiXCR, producing one record per CDR3 protein. The sample records 40,000 to 45,000 distinct CDR3 sequences, over 40% being singletons. With a duration under 3 months, ophthalmopathy in the donors showed moderate-to-severe activity, CAS ≥3 and NOSPECS ≥4. A diagnosis was made from clinical symptoms together with serum thyroxine, TRAb, thyroid ultrasound and orbital computed tomography. About 10 ml of fresh blood yielded the PBMCs by density gradient. The CDR3 runs 15 residues. Germline loops: CDR1 SSHAT, CDR2 FNYEAQ (reference sequence).

The source of this sequence is an adult man with Graves' ophthalmopathy. This chain uses TRBV7-7 with TRBJ2-1; 11 nucleotides line up with TRBD1. The sample taken for sequencing was peripheral blood. As DNA, the CDR3 is TGTGCTAGCAGCTGGGGGACAGGGGGTCTCAATGAGCAGTTCTTC. This sequence encodes CASSWGTGGLNEQFF.